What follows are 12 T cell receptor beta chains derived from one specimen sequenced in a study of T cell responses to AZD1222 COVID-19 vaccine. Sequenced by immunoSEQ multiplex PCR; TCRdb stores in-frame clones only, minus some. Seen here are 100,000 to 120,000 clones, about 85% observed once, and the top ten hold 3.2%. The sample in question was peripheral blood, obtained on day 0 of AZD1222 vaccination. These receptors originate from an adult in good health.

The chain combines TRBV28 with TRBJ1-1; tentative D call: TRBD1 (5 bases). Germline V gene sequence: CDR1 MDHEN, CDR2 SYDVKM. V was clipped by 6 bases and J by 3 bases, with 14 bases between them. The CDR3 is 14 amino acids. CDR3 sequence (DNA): TGTGCCAGCAGCCCCCACGGAGGGGACACTGAAGCTTTCTTT. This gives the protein CASSPHGGDTEAFF.

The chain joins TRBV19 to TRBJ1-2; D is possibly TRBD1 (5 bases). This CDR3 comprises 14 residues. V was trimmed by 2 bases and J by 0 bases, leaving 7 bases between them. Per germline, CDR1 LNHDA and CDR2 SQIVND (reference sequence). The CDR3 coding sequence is TGTGCCAGTAGTATACCAGGGACTAACTATGGCTACACCTTC. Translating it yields CASSIPGTNYGYTF.

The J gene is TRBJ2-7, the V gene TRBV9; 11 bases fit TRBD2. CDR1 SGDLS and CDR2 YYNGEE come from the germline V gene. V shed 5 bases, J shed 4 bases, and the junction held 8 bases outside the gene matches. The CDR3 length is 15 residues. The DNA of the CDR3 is TGTGCCAGCAGTACCGGGGCTAGCGGGGGGTACGAGCAGTACTTC. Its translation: CASSTGASGGYEQYF.

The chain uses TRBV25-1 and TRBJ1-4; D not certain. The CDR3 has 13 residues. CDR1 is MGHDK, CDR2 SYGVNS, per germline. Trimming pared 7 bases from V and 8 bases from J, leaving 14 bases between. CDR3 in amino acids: CASIGRVSEKLFF. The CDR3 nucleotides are TGTGCCAGCATTGGGCGGGTGTCAGAAAAACTGTTTTTT.

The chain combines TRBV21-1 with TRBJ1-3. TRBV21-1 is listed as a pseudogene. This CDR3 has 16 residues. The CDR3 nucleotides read TGTGCCAGCCCCGGGGATCGGGGGAAATCTGGAAACACCATATATTTT. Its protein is CASPGDRGKSGNTIYF.

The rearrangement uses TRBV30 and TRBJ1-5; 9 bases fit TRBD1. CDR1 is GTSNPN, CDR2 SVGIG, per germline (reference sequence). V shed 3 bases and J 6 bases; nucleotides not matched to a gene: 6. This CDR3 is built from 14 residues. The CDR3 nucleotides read TGTGCCTGGAGAGAAGGGACAGGGAGTCAGCCCCAGCATTTT. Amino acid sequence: CAWREGTGSQPQHF.

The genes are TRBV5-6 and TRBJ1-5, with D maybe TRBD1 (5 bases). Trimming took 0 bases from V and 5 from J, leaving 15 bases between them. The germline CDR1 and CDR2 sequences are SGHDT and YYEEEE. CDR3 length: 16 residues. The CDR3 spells CASSLAARQGDQPQHF. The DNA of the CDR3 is TGTGCCAGCAGCTTGGCCGCGAGGCAGGGAGATCAGCCCCAGCATTTT.

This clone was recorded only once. The CDR3 region is CASSLGASFSEQYF. The CDR3 DNA reads TGTGCCAGCAGCTTGGGGGCCTCATTCTCCGAGCAGTACTTC. This chain joins TRBV5-4 and TRBJ2-7; D call uncertain. V was trimmed by 0 bases and J by 6 bases, leaving 13 bases between them. There are 14 residues in the CDR3. Germline V lookup: CDR1 SGHNT, CDR2 YYREEE (reference sequence).

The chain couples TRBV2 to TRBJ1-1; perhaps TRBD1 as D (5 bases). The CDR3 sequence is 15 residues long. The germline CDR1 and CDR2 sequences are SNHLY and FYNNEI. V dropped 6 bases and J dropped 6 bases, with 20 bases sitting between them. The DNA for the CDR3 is TGTGCCAGCAGGGACTCGTGGGGGATTGGGGCTGAAGCTTTCTTT. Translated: CASRDSWGIGAEAFF. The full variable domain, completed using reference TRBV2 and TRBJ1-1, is EPEVTQTPSHQVTQMGQEVILRCVPISNHLYFYWYRQILGQKVEFLVSFYNNEISEKSEIFDDQFSVERPDGSNFTLKIRSTKLEDSAMYFCASRDSWGIGAEAFFGQGTRLTVV.

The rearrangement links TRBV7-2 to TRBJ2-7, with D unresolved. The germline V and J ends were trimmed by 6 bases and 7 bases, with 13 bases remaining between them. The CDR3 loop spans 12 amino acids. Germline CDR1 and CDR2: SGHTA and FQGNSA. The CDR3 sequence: CASSLPRFEQYF. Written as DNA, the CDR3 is TGTGCCAGCAGTTTGCCCAGGTTTGAGCAGTACTTC. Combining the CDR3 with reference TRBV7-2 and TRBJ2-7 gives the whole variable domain GAGVSQSPSNKVTEKGKDVELRCDPISGHTALYWYRQSLGQGLEFLIYFQGNSAPDKSGLPSDRFSAERTGGSVSTLTIQRTQQEDSAVYLCASSLPRFEQYFGPGTRLTVT.

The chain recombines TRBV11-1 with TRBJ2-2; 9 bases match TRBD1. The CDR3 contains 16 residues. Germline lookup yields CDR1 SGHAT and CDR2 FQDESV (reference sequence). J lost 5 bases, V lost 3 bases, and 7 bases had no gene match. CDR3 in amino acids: CASSFRTGAATGELFF. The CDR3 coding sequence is TGTGCCAGCAGCTTCAGGACAGGGGCGGCAACCGGGGAGCTGTTTTTT.

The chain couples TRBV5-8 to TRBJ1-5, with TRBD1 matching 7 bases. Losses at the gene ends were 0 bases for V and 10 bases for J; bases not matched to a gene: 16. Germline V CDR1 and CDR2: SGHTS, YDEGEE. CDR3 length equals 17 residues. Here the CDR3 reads CASSLAHSGQGGTPQHF. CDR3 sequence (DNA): TGTGCCAGCAGCTTGGCCCATTCCGGGCAGGGGGGTACCCCCCAGCATTTT. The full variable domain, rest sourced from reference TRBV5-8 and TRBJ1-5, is EAGVTQSPTHLIKTRGQQATLRCSPISGHTSVYWYQQALGLGLQFLLWYDEGEERNRGNFPPRFSGRQFPNYSSELNVNALELEDSALYLCASSLAHSGQGGTPQHFGDGTRLSIL.